These 17 T cell receptor beta chains were all obtained from the same sample, sequenced in a study of cytomegalovirus exposure and HLA in healthy donors. Researchers ran the PCR with 60 Vbeta and 13 Jbeta primers. The repertoire was sequenced with immunoSEQ multiplex PCR; TCRdb's copy has only in-frame clones and lacks some. The table lists 150,000 or so clones. Sequenced material: PBMCs. These receptors came from a woman in her 50s in good health and CMV-seronegative.

The rearrangement links TRBV6-5 to TRBJ2-3; 9 bases map to TRBD1. The CDR3 runs 15 residues. Germline assignment: CDR1 MNHEY and CDR2 SVGAGI. The V gene end was trimmed by 5 bases and the J gene end by 3 bases; junction bases not matched to a gene: 6. CDR3 nucleotides: TGTGCCAGCAGTCTCCCGGGACAGGGAACAGATACGCAGTATTTT. Encoded protein: CASSLPGQGTDTQYF.

The chain is built from TRBV14 and TRBJ2-1, with a possible D match to TRBD1 (5 bases). The CDR3 is 16 residues long. Trimming took off 2 bases at V and 1 base at J, with 12 bases between the two ends. Germline V gene data show CDR1 as SGHDN and CDR2 as FVKESK. The CDR3 spells CASSQYAGYSYNEQFF. Here the CDR3 DNA reads TGTGCCAGCAGCCAATATGCAGGGTATTCCTACAATGAGCAGTTCTTC.

The rearrangement joins TRBV7-2 to TRBJ2-3; 8 bases align to TRBD2. The CDR3 length is 15 residues. Germline V CDR1 and CDR2: SGHTA, FQGNSA. J was trimmed by 5 bases and V by 5 bases; bases with no gene match: 9. The CDR3 sequence is CASSRAGDLGDTQYF. The CDR3 DNA follows: TGTGCCAGCAGCCGAGCGGGAGATCTGGGAGATACGCAGTATTTT.

The gene calls are TRBV18 and TRBJ2-5, with D hard to call. TRBJ2-7 explains the end of the DNA better; the J call may be wrong. Per the germline V gene, CDR1 is KGHSH and CDR2 is LQKENI. The CDR3 is made up of 13 amino acids. CDR3 sequence (DNA): TGTGCCAGCTCACCACGAGGTCGAGACGAGCAGTACTTC. This encodes CASSPRGRDEQYF.

J is TRBJ1-2 and V is TRBV27, with 7 bases matching TRBD1. Germline loops: CDR1 MNHEY, CDR2 SMNVEV (reference sequence). The length of the CDR3 is 14 residues. The junction had 8 bases not matched to a gene; V was cut back by 5 bases and J by 5 bases. CDR3 residues: CASSPGQLVYGYTF. As DNA, the CDR3 is TGTGCCAGCAGTCCGGGACAGCTAGTTTATGGCTACACCTTC.

The chain carries TRBV4-2 and TRBJ1-4, with 7 bases lining up with TRBD1. The germline gives CDR1 LGHNA, CDR2 YNFKEQ. V lost 0 bases, J lost 8 bases, and 9 bases stayed unmatched. The CDR3 spans 16 residues. The CDR3 nucleotides are TGTGCCAGCAGCCAAGAATGGTCACAGGGGCACGAAAAACTGTTTTTT. Amino acids: CASSQEWSQGHEKLFF.

This chain connects TRBV2 to TRBJ2-7; TRBD1 matches 10 bases. The CDR3 consists of 17 residues. Germline V CDR1 and CDR2: SNHLY, FYNNEI. Trimming took 4 bases from V and 1 from J; bases not matched to a gene: 10. Written as DNA, the CDR3 is TGTGCCAGCAGTGGGCTTAAGAGGACAGGGGGGTCCTACGAGCAGTACTTC. Translated, it gives CASSGLKRTGGSYEQYF.

This chain joins TRBV28 and TRBJ1-2; D remains ambiguous. Per germline, CDR1 MDHEN and CDR2 SYDVKM. This CDR3 has 12 residues. The V end lost 2 bases, the J end lost 5 bases, and 6 bases lay between the germline ends. The CDR3 reads CASSLLRYGYTF. The CDR3 nucleotides are TGTGCCAGCAGTTTACTAAGATATGGCTACACCTTC.

The V gene is TRBV18, the J gene TRBJ2-1, with 12 positions matching TRBD2. J gave up 7 bases and V 0 bases, and 7 bases lay outside the gene matches. The CDR3 loop spans 17 amino acids. The germline CDR1 and CDR2 sequences are KGHSH and LQKENI. The CDR3: CASSPPPGLAGGNEQFF. CDR3 coding DNA: TGTGCCAGCTCACCACCGCCGGGGCTAGCGGGGGGGAATGAGCAGTTCTTC.

The V call is TRBV2, the J call TRBJ1-1; D not resolved. V was trimmed by 5 bases and J by 1 base, leaving 8 bases between them. Germline CDR1 and CDR2: SNHLY and FYNNEI. This CDR3 spans 13 amino acids. The CDR3 DNA sequence: TGTGCCAGCAGTACTAATCGGAACACTGAAGCTTTCTTT. Residues: CASSTNRNTEAFF.

CDR3: CAWSVRRSGSNQPQHF. CDR3 bases: TGTGCCTGGAGTGTACGGCGTTCGGGAAGCAATCAGCCCCAGCATTTT. V and J are TRBV30 and TRBJ1-5; D unclear. Germline CDR1 GTSNPN, CDR2 SVGIG (reference sequence). V was clipped by 0 bases and J by 1 base, with 13 bases between them. The CDR3 consists of 16 residues.

Here the CDR3 DNA reads TGTGCCAGCAGGGGGACAGGGTACGATACGCAGTATTTT. Translating it yields CASRGTGYDTQYF. The chain recombines TRBV6-5 with TRBJ2-3, with TRBD1 matching over 9 bases. This CDR3 contains 13 residues. V gave up 6 bases and J gave up 6 bases; unmatched junction bases: 4. Germline values: CDR1 MNHEY, CDR2 SVGAGI.

The chain is built from TRBV5-4 and TRBJ2-7, with 11 bases identical to TRBD2. Germline-derived CDR1 and CDR2 are SGHNT and YYREEE (reference sequence). Trimming cost V 2 bases and J 2 bases; bases outside gene matches: 6. The CDR3 extends over 16 amino acids. The DNA of the CDR3 is TGTGCCAGCAGCTTTAGACTAGCGGGGCGCCCCTACGAGCAGTACTTC. Translated, it gives CASSFRLAGRPYEQYF.

This chain uses TRBV5-1 with TRBJ2-7; maybe TRBD1 (5 bases). CDR1 is SGHRS, CDR2 YFSETQ, per germline. This CDR3 comprises 18 residues. The V and J ends lost 0 bases and 2 bases respectively, with 21 bases between them. CDR3 sequence: CASSLARVSQGITYEQYF. The CDR3 DNA reads as TGCGCCAGCAGCTTGGCTCGGGTTTCCCAGGGCATCACCTACGAGCAGTACTTC.

The chain recombines TRBV28 with TRBJ1-5; 9 bases are shared with TRBD1. With 6 bases clipped from V and 1 base from J, the junction kept 7 bases outside the gene matches. Germline V gives CDR1 MDHEN, CDR2 SYDVKM. The CDR3 spans 16 residues. This CDR3 reads CASSSGQGGSNQPQHF. CDR3 sequence (DNA): TGTGCCAGCAGCTCGGGACAGGGCGGCAGCAATCAGCCCCAGCATTTT.

CDR3 DNA sequence: TGTGCCAGCAGCTTAGGGGGGCAGGGGGCTTGGTATGGCTACACCTTC. This gives the protein CASSLGGQGAWYGYTF. V is TRBV7-9 and J is TRBJ1-2; 8 bases match TRBD1. The CDR3 loop spans 16 amino acids. Unmatched junction bases numbered 9, after V lost 1 base and J lost 5 bases. Germline CDR1 SEHNR, CDR2 FQNEAQ (reference sequence).

The gene calls are TRBV19 and TRBJ1-4, with 9 bases fitting TRBD1. Unmatched junction bases numbered 6, after V lost 7 bases and J lost 6 bases. The CDR3 loop spans 14 amino acids. Looked up from germline, CDR1 is LNHDA and CDR2 is SQIVND (reference sequence). DNA for the CDR3: TGTGCCAGTACCCCGGGGGACAGGGATGAAAAACTGTTTTTT. This codes for CASTPGDRDEKLFF.